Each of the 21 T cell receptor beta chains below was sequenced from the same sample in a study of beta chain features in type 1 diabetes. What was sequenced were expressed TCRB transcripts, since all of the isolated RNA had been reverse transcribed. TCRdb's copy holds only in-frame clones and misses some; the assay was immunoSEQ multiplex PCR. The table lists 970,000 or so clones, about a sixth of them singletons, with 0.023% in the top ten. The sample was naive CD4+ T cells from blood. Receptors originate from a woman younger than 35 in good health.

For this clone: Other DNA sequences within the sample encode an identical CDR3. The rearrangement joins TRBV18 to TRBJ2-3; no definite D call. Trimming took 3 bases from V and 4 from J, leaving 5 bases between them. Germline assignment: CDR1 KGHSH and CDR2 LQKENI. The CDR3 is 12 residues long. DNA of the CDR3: TGTGCCAGCTCACCCGGCCCAGATACGCAGTATTTT. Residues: CASSPGPDTQYF.

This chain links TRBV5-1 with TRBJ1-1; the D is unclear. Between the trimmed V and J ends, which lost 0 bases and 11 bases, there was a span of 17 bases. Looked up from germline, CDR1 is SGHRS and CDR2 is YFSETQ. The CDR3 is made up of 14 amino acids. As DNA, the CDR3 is TGCGCCAGCAGCTTGGGTGTTGCCAGCGCAGTCGCTTTCTTT. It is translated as CASSLGVASAVAFF. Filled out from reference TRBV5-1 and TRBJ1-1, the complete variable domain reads KAGVTQTPRYLIKTRGQQVTLSCSPISGHRSVSWYQQTPGQGLQFLFEYFSETQRNKGNFPGRFSGRQFSNSRSEMNVSTLELGDSALYLCASSLGVASAVAFFGQGTRLTVV.

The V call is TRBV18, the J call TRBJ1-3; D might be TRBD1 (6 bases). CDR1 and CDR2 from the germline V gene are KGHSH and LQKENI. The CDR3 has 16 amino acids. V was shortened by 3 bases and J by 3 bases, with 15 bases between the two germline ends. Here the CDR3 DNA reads TGTGCCAGCTCACCGGGGGACACCTCGGTTGGAAACACCATATATTTT. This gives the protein CASSPGDTSVGNTIYF.

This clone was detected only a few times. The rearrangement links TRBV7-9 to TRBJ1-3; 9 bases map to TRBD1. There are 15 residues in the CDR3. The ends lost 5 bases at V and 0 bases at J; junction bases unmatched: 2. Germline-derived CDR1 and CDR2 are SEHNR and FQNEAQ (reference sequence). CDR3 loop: CASSPTGGSGNTIYF. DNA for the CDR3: TGTGCCAGCAGCCCGACAGGGGGCTCTGGAAACACCATATATTTT.

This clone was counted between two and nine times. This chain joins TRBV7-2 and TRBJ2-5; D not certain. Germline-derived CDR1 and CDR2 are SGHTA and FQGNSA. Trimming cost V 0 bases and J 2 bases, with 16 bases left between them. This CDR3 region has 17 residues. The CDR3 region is CASSLAQTEAYQETQYF. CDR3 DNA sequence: TGTGCCAGCAGCTTAGCGCAAACAGAAGCTTATCAAGAGACCCAGTACTTC.

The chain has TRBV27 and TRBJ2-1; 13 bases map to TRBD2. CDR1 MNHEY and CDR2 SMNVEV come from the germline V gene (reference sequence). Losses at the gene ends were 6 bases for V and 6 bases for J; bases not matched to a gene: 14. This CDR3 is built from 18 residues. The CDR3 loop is CASRVRKPGLAGINEQFF. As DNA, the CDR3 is TGTGCCAGCAGAGTAAGGAAACCGGGACTAGCGGGAATCAATGAGCAGTTCTTC.

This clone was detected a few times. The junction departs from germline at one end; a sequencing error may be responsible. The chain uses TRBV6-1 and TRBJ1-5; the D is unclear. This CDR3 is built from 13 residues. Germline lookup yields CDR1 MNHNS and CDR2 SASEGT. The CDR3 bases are TGTGCCAGCAGGGAAGCAGGCAATCAGCCCCAGCATTTT. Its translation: CASREAGNQPQHF.

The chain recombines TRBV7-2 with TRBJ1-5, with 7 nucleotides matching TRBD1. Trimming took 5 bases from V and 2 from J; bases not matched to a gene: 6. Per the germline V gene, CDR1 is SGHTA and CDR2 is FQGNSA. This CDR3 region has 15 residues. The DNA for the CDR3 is TGTGCCAGCAGCCCACATAGGGGGCGCAATCAGCCCCAGCATTTT. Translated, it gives CASSPHRGRNQPQHF. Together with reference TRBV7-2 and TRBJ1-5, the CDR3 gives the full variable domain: GAGVSQSPSNKVTEKGKDVELRCDPISGHTALYWYRQSLGQGLEFLIYFQGNSAPDKSGLPSDRFSAERTGGSVSTLTIQRTQQEDSAVYLCASSPHRGRNQPQHFGDGTRLSIL.

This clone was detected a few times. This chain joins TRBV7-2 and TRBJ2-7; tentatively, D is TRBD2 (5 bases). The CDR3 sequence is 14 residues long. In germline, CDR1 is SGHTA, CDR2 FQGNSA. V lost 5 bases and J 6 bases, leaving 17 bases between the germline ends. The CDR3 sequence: CASSPGSKRGEQYF. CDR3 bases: TGTGCCAGCAGCCCGGGATCAAAACGGGGCGAGCAGTACTTC.

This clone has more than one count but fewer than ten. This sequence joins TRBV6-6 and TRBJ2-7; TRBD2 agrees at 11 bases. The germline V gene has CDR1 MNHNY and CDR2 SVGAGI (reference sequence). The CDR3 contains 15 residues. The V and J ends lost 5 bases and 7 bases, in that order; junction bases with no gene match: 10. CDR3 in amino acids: CASSDPLAGAGEQYF. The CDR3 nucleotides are TGTGCCAGCAGTGACCCACTAGCGGGAGCGGGTGAGCAGTACTTC.

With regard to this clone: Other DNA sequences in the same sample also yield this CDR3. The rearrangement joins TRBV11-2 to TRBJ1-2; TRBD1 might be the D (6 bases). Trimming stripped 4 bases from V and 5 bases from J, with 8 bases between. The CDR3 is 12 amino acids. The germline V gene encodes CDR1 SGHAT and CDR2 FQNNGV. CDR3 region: CASSSTGYGYTF. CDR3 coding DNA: TGTGCCAGCAGCTCAACAGGGTATGGCTACACCTTC.

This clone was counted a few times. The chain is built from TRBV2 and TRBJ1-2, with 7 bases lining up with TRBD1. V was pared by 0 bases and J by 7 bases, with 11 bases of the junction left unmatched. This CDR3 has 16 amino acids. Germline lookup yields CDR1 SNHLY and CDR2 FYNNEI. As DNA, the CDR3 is TGTGCCAGCAGTGAAGCCCTAGACAGGGTCGTGGCTGGCTACACCTTC. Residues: CASSEALDRVVAGYTF.

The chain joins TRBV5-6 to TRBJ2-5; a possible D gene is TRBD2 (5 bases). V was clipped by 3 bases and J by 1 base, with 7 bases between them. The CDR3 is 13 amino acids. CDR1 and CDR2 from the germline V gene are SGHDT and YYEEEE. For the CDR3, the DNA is TGTGCCAGCAGCTATCGGGGCCAAGAGACCCAGTACTTC. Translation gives CASSYRGQETQYF.

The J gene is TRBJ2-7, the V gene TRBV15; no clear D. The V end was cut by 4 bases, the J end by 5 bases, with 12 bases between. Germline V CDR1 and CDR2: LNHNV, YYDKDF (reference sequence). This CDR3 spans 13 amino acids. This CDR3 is CATSKPLRDEQYF. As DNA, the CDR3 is TGTGCCACCAGCAAGCCGTTAAGGGACGAGCAGTACTTC.

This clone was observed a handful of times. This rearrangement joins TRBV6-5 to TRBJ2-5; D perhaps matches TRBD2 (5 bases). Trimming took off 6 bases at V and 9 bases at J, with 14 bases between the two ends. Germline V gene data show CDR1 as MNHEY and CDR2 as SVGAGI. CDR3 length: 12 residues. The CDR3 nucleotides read TGTGCCAGCAGCACTCTTTTAGCGTCCCAGTACTTC. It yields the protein CASSTLLASQYF.

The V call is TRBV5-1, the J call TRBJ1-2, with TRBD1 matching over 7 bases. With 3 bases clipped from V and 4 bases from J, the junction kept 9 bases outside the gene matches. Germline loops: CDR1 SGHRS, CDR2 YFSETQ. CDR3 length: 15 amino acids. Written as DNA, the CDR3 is TGCGCCAGCAGCTCAACAGGGGAGTACGGCTATGGCTACACCTTC. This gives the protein CASSSTGEYGYGYTF.

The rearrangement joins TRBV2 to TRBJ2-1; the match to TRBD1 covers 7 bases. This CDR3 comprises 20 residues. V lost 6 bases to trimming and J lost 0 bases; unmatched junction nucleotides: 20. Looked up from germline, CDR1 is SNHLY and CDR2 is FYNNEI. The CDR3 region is CASRYNPGQIKVSSYNEQFF. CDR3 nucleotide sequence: TGTGCCAGCAGATACAATCCGGGACAGATTAAAGTAAGCTCCTACAATGAGCAGTTCTTC. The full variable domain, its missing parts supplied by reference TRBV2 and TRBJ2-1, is EPEVTQTPSHQVTQMGQEVILRCVPISNHLYFYWYRQILGQKVEFLVSFYNNEISEKSEIFDDQFSVERPDGSNFTLKIRSTKLEDSAMYFCASRYNPGQIKVSSYNEQFFGPGTRLTVL.

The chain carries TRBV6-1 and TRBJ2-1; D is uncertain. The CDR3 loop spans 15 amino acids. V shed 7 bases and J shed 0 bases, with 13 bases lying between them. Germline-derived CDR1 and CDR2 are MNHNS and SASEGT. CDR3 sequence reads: CASTQSTFSYNEQFF. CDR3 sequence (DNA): TGTGCCAGCACTCAGAGTACATTCTCCTACAATGAGCAGTTCTTC.

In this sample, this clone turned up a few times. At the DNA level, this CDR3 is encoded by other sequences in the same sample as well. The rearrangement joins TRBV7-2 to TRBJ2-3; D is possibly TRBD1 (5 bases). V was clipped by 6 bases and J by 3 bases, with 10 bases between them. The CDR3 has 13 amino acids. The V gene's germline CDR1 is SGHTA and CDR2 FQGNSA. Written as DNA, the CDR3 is TGTGCCAGCAGGTCAACAGGTACAGATACGCAGTATTTT. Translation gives CASRSTGTDTQYF.

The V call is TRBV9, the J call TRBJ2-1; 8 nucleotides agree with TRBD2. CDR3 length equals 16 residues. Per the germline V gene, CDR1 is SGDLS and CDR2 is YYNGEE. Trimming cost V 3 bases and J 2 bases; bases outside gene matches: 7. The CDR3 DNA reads TGTGCCAGCAGCGCGGGGAGCGGGAGTACCTACAATGAGCAGTTCTTC. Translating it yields CASSAGSGSTYNEQFF.

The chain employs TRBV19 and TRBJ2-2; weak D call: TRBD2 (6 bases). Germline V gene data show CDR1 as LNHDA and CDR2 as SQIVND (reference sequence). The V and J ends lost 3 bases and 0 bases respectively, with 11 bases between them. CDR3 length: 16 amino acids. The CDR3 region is CASSIRASANTGELFF. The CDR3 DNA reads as TGTGCCAGTAGTATCCGGGCTAGCGCGAACACCGGGGAGCTGTTTTTT.